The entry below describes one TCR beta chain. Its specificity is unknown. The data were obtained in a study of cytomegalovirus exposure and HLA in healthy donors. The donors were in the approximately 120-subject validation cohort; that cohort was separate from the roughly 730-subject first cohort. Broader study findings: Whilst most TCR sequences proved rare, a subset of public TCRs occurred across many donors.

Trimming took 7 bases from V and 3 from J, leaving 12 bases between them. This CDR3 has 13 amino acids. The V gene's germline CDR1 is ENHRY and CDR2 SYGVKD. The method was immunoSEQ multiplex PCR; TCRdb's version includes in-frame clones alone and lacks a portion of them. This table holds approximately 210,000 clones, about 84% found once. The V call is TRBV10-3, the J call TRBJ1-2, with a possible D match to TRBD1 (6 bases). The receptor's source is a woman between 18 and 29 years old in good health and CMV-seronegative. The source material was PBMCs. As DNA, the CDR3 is TGTGCCATCACCGCGGACAGAGACTATGGCTACACCTTC. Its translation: CAITADRDYGYTF.